This T cell receptor (beta chain) emerged from a study of shared T cell receptors in the human thymus (dated by TCRdb to the early 2020s). In the study overall: The study investigated the way shared, self-reactive T-cell receptor alpha chains are produced in the human thymus.

From cysteine to phenylalanine, the CDR3 is 15 amino acids long. The entry retains the CDR3 DNA only, 45 bases that are in frame from base 1. Here V drops 4 bases and J drops 4 bases, and the junction holds 7 bases not matched to any gene. CDR1 SGHDN and CDR2 FVKESK were looked up in the germline V gene. Libraries came from the immunoSEQ multiplex PCR assay. The clones in this table, taken by TCRdb from immuneACCESS, are in-frame only. Not every clone is retained; where verified, under half of the shortfall comes from an unresolved V gene, and the cause of the rest is unknown. This sample lists about 610,000 clones; over 75% were detected once. The ten largest account for approximately 0.011% of the sample. This clone appeared a single time. It has no known antigen specificity. The input lacks base qualities; no much larger clone sits a single base away. These data also formed part of another study, on human thymus T cells. Reported in the second study: Immunologically healthy infants undergoing open corrective cardiac surgery for congenital heart defects in Finland were used as donors. The thymus tissue came from surgical resects taken out during corrective cardiac surgery. Biased V and J gene segment usage appeared to be present in both thymic and peripheral blood repertoires. The related research reported highly overlapping thymic TCR repertoires among unrelated individuals. The study described the TCR alpha and beta repertoires in roughly 8 infant thymus samples and a few matching peripheral blood samples. The cohort included six male and two female infants, with donor ages spanning 7 to 244 days. After being mechanically released from the tissue, thymocytes were kept at -70 degrees C in pellets of roughly 9.5-32 million cells. A QIAsymphony instrument was used to extract genomic DNA from the frozen cell pellets. TCRB and TCRAD loci were amplified from a standardized quantity of quality-controlled genomic DNA using the immunoSEQ multiplex PCR assay. The V(D)J region was spanned by amplicons of a length sufficient to cover the CDR3 and to identify V and J genes. Through the commercial immunoSEQ service, the amplicons were sequenced on an Illumina platform. Primer bias and sequencing errors were corrected as previously described, and TCRAD and TCRB definitions were based on the IMGT database. immunoSEQ Analyzer 3.0 and VDJTools were used for repertoire analysis, which covered basic statistics, V/J segment usage, diversity estimates, rarefaction and pairwise overlap. Diversity was estimated with Chao1, ChaoE, Efron-Thisted, Shannon and inverse Simpson indices, and also on datasets down-sampled to the smallest sample. For repertoire overlap, CDR3 nucleotide sequence, V gene and J gene had to match strictly, and clustering was done by Jaccard-based multidimensional scaling. On average, about 800,000 unique TCRB clonotypes were obtained from thymus samples, compared with roughly 89,000 from blood samples.

The TCR comes from a boy in the first two years of life with a congenital heart defect. Donor details come from another sample of the same person, matched by shared clones. The rearrangement joined TRBV14 to TRBJ1-1, and TRBD1 aligns with 9 junction nucleotides. What was sequenced was thymocytes. The CDR3 amino acid sequence is: CASSLGDREVTEAFF. At the DNA level, the sequence is TGTGCCAGCAGCCTCGGGGACAGGGAGGTCACTGAAGCTTTCTTT.